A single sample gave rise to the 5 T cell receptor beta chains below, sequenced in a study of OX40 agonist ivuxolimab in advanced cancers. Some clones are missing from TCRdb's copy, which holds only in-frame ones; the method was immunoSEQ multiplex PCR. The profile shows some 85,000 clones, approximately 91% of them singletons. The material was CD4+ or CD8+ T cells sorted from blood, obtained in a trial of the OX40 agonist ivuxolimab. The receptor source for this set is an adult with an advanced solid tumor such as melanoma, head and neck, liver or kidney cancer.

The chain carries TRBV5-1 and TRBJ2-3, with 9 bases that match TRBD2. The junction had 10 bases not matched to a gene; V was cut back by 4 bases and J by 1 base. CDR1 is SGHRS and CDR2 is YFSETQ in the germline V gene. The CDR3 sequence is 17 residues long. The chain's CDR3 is CASSLGTGGGGTDTQYF. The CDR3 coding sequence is TGCGCCAGCAGCCTGGGGACCGGCGGGGGGGGCACAGATACGCAGTATTTT.

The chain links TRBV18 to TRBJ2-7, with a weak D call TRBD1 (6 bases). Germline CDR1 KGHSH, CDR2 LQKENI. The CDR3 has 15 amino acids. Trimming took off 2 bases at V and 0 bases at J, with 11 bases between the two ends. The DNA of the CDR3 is TGTGCCAGCTCACCATCCCAGGGGACCTCCTACGAGCAGTACTTC. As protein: CASSPSQGTSYEQYF.

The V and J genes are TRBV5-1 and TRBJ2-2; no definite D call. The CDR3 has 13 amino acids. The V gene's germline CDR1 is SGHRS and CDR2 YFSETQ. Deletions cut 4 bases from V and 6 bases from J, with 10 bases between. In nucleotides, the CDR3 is TGCGCCAGCAGCCCCTCTATCTCCGGGGAGCTGTTTTTT. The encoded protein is CASSPSISGELFF.

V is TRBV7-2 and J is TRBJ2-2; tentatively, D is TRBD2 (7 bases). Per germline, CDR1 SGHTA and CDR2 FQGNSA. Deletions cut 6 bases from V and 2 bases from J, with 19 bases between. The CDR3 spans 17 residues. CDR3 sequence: CASSSPRGALNTGELFF. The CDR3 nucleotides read TGTGCCAGCAGTTCACCCCGGGGGGCACTAAACACCGGGGAGCTGTTTTTT.

For the CDR3, the DNA is TGTGCCAGCAGTTACTCAGGGACAGCGGGGGAGCAGTACTTC. Amino acid sequence: CASSYSGTAGEQYF. The rearrangement uses TRBV6-5 and TRBJ2-7; D assignment may be TRBD1 or TRBD2 (7 bases each). The V gene's germline CDR1 is MNHEY and CDR2 SVGAGI. The CDR3 has 14 amino acids. Trimming removed 0 bases at V and 7 bases at J, with 13 bases between.